This passage covers 18 T cell receptor beta chains from one sample sequenced in a study of shared clonotypes between healthy human individuals. Using immunoSEQ multiplex PCR, the repertoire was profiled, and TCRdb retains in-frame clones only, with some absent. The sample lists 2 million to 2.5 million clones, approximately 94% seen once, with around 1.1% in the top ten. CD45RO-negative CD8 cells positively selected for CCR7 made up the naive population, which excluded terminally differentiated effector memory CD45RA+ cells. Input material: naive CD8+ T cells sorted from blood. These receptors were collected from a man younger than 35 in good health.

CDR3 DNA: TGTGCCAGCTCACCCCTCAGACAGGGGGCCAAGGGCTACACCTTC. Its translation is CASSPLRQGAKGYTF. The chain combines TRBV18 with TRBJ1-2; 10 nucleotides match TRBD1. After removal of 3 bases from V and 8 bases from J, the junction contained 9 bases not matched to a gene. Germline V lookup: CDR1 KGHSH, CDR2 LQKENI. There are 15 residues in the CDR3.

CDR3 in amino acids: CASRPAGGKETQYF. In nucleotides, the CDR3 is TGTGCCAGCCGTCCGGCAGGGGGAAAAGAGACCCAGTACTTC. The chain has TRBV28 and TRBJ2-5; TRBD1 agrees at 7 bases. The germline V gene has CDR1 MDHEN and CDR2 SYDVKM. This CDR3 spans 14 amino acids. V lost 8 bases to trimming and J lost 3 bases; unmatched junction nucleotides: 9.

The chain is built from TRBV5-1 and TRBJ1-2, with D possibly being TRBD1 (6 bases). The CDR3 extends over 15 amino acids. Germline V gives CDR1 SGHRS, CDR2 YFSETQ. Trimming shortened V by 2 bases and J by 3 bases, and 14 bases separated the two germline ends. The CDR3 coding sequence is TGCGCCAGCAGCTTCCCCGACGGGGGCCACTATGGCTACACCTTC. This codes for CASSFPDGGHYGYTF.

The chain couples TRBV13 to TRBJ2-7, with 12 nucleotides matching TRBD2. V lost 0 bases to trimming and J lost 5 bases; unmatched junction nucleotides: 8. Looked up from germline, CDR1 is PRHDT and CDR2 is FYEKMQ (reference sequence). The CDR3 runs 17 residues. The CDR3 DNA follows: TGTGCCAGCAGCTTAGGTCAAAGACTAGCGGGAGCTCACGAGCAGTACTTC. As protein: CASSLGQRLAGAHEQYF. Looking up the rest from reference TRBV13 and TRBJ2-7 gives the full variable domain: AAGVIQSPRHLIKEKRETATLKCYPIPRHDTVYWYQQGPGQDPQFLISFYEKMQSDKGSIPDRFSAQQFSDYHSELNMSSLELGDSALYFCASSLGQRLAGAHEQYFGPGTRLTVT.

The J gene is TRBJ1-2, the V gene TRBV7-8; D not certain. The CDR3 sequence is 14 residues long. From germline, CDR1 is SGHVS and CDR2 FQNEAQ. Trimming stripped 0 bases from V and 4 bases from J, with 9 bases between. CDR3 residues: CASSLAGQSYGYTF. The CDR3 nucleotides read TGTGCCAGCAGCTTAGCTGGGCAGAGCTATGGCTACACCTTC.

A remark on this clone: The same CDR3 can be traced to other DNA sequences in this sample. The chain carries TRBV4-1 and TRBJ2-5; TRBD1 matches at 10 bases. V shed 0 bases and J 5 bases; nucleotides not matched to a gene: 0. The CDR3 has 14 residues. Per germline, CDR1 MGHRA and CDR2 YSYEKL. In DNA, the CDR3 is TGCGCCAGCAGCCAAGAGACAGGGGGCGAGACCCAGTACTTC. This gives the protein CASSQETGGETQYF.

This chain connects TRBV7-9 to TRBJ2-3, with D unresolved. V was cut by 5 bases and J by 2 bases, with 5 bases left in between. From germline, CDR1 is SEHNR and CDR2 FQNEAQ (reference sequence). CDR3 length equals 12 residues. CDR3 DNA sequence: TGTGCCAGCAGCCAGTACACAGATACGCAGTATTTT. As protein: CASSQYTDTQYF.

The chain joins TRBV7-6 to TRBJ1-5; a possible D gene is TRBD1 (5 bases). Germline V gene lookup returns CDR1 SGHVS and CDR2 FNYEAQ. V dropped 1 base and J dropped 15 bases, with 16 bases sitting between them. The CDR3 has 13 amino acids. The CDR3 sequence is CASSLGGGDSLHF. For the CDR3, the DNA is TGTGCCAGCAGCTTAGGTGGAGGGGACTCCCTGCATTTT.

In nucleotides, the CDR3 is TGTGCCTGGAGGCCCGACAACGCCTACGAGCAGTACTTC. Amino acid sequence: CAWRPDNAYEQYF. V usage is TRBV30 and J usage is TRBJ2-7; no reliable D call. V lost 3 bases, J lost 2 bases, and 11 bases lay in between. CDR1 is GTSNPN, CDR2 SVGIG, per germline (reference sequence). This CDR3 contains 13 residues. The full variable domain, completed using reference TRBV30 and TRBJ2-7, is SQTIHQWPATLVQPVGSPLSLECTVEGTSNPNLYWYRQAAGRGLQLLFYSVGIGQISSEVPQNLSASRPQDRQFILSSKKLLLSDSGFYLCAWRPDNAYEQYFGPGTRLTVT.

The V and J genes are TRBV7-9 and TRBJ2-2, with unresolved D. CDR3 length equals 15 residues. The V and J ends lost 1 base and 5 bases respectively, with 11 bases between them. Germline V gene sequence: CDR1 SEHNR, CDR2 FQNEAQ (reference sequence). Here the CDR3 reads CASSLEEAITGELFF. In nucleotides, the CDR3 is TGTGCCAGCAGCTTAGAGGAAGCCATAACCGGGGAGCTGTTTTTT.

This chain uses TRBV14 with TRBJ1-6, with a tentative D call TRBD1 (5 bases). This CDR3 is built from 15 residues. CDR1 is SGHDN, CDR2 FVKESK, per germline. The V end was cut by 4 bases, the J end by 14 bases, with 21 bases between. The DNA of the CDR3 is TGTGCCAGCAGCCTTCAGGGTATCCCTCCCCCAGCCCTCCACTTT. As protein: CASSLQGIPPPALHF.

CDR3 protein: CASSLSGLATNEKLFF. In nucleotides, the CDR3 is TGTGCCAGCAGTCTCTCCGGGTTAGCAACTAATGAAAAACTGTTTTTT. The chain employs TRBV2 and TRBJ1-4; D ambiguous. The ends were cut back, 5 bases at V and 0 bases at J, with 13 bases in the middle. In germline, CDR1 is SNHLY, CDR2 FYNNEI. This CDR3 spans 16 amino acids.

V gene TRBV4-1 combines with J gene TRBJ1-5; TRBD1 matches at 7 bases. Losses at the gene ends were 4 bases for V and 6 bases for J; bases not matched to a gene: 15. The germline V gene has CDR1 MGHRA and CDR2 YSYEKL. This CDR3 is built from 17 residues. Written as DNA, the CDR3 is TGCGCCAGCAGCCCAATCCTTACAGGGGATTCGGGTCAGCCCCAGCATTTT. Translating gives CASSPILTGDSGQPQHF.

The chain joins TRBV6-1 to TRBJ2-1; D is tentatively TRBD1 or TRBD2 (5 bases each). V lost 1 base and J lost 4, with 11 bases in between. This CDR3 is built from 15 residues. Germline loops: CDR1 MNHNS, CDR2 SASEGT. CDR3 in DNA: TGTGCCAGCAGTGAAGACGGGGCGCGGTACAATGAGCAGTTCTTC. As protein: CASSEDGARYNEQFF.

The chain carries TRBV11-2 and TRBJ2-2; D gene uncertain. Between the trimmed V and J ends, which lost 10 bases and 3 bases, there was a span of 12 bases. This CDR3 has 13 amino acids. Germline V gene data show CDR1 as SGHAT and CDR2 as FQNNGV. CDR3 bases: TGTGCCACCTCTATCACCGACACCGGGGAGCTGTTTTTT. Its translation is CATSITDTGELFF.

J is TRBJ2-7 and V is TRBV4-2; D possibly corresponds to TRBD1 (6 bases). Trimming left V 4 bases short and J 2 bases short, with 12 bases between. From germline, CDR1 is LGHNA and CDR2 YNFKEQ. The CDR3 is made up of 14 amino acids. The CDR3 sequence: CASSPRRDTYEQYF. The CDR3 region has the DNA TGTGCCAGCAGCCCACGACGGGACACCTACGAGCAGTACTTC.

The genes are TRBV27 and TRBJ2-2, with TRBD1 as a possible D gene (6 bases). Germline-derived CDR1 and CDR2 are MNHEY and SMNVEV (reference sequence). This CDR3 has 14 residues. The V end lost 3 bases, the J end lost 4 bases, and 9 bases lay between the germline ends. Here the CDR3 reads CASSFTGSTGELFF. The DNA for the CDR3 is TGTGCCAGCAGTTTTACAGGGAGCACCGGGGAGCTGTTTTTT.

The CDR3 DNA reads TGTGCCAGTAGTTATTCGGCAGGGGGCAATGGCTACACCTTC. It yields the protein CASSYSAGGNGYTF. V gene TRBV19 combines with J gene TRBJ1-2, with 8 bases fitting TRBD1. Losses at the gene ends were 5 bases for V and 6 bases for J; bases not matched to a gene: 8. Germline V CDR1 and CDR2: LNHDA, SQIVND (reference sequence). The length of the CDR3 is 14 residues.